This T cell receptor beta chain is from a study of blood T cell repertoires in COVID-19. Study context: Samples taken during acute and convalescent COVID-19 were collected in the United States, Italy and Spain. PBMCs, B-cell-depleted T cells, or T cells were the source of the cDNA or gDNA that made up the material.

Original processing notes: Amplification with reference gene primers provided the estimates of nucleated cell counts. The table came from immunoSEQ multiplex PCR; TCRdb's copy has only in-frame clones and leaves some out. V and J calls plus clone size are reproduced from that table; the DNA served to infer D and trimming. This sample has approximately 100,000 clones, with roughly 82% found just once. The germline V gene has CDR1 SEHNR and CDR2 FQNEAQ (reference sequence). The CDR3 runs 14 residues. V lost 1 base and J 6 bases, leaving 7 bases between the germline ends. The chain is built from TRBV7-9 and TRBJ1-6; D perhaps matches TRBD1 (5 bases). The source is a man in his 60s with acute or convalescent COVID-19. Sequences were obtained from peripheral blood. Here the CDR3 DNA reads TGTGCCAGCAGCTTAGGACAGTCTAATTCACCCCTCCACTTT. Its protein product is CASSLGQSNSPLHF. The entire variable domain, with the rest obtained from reference TRBV7-9 and TRBJ1-6, is as follows: DTGVSQNPRHKITKRGQNVTFRCDPISEHNRLYWYRQTLGQGPEFLTYFQNEAQLEKSRLLSDRFSAERPKGSFSTLEIQRTEQGDSAMYLCASSLGQSNSPLHFGNGTRLTVT.